These T cell receptor beta chains were read from a single sample in a study of T-cell reconstitution after alpha-beta-depleted transplantation in children. TCRdb used MiXCR to reprocess the PCR reads, holding one entry per CDR3 protein. The sample shows hundreds of thousands of distinct CDR3 sequences, around 12% of them seen only once. Material: PBMCs, obtained before TCRalphabeta/CD19-depleted stem cell transplant. The receptor source for this set is a girl aged 2 to 10 with congenital amegakaryocytic thrombocytopenia, due to receive a stem cell transplant. CDR3s leave out the opening cysteine and the closing phenylalanine or tryptophan. The size of a clone is reported for some rows only, either as once, few or many, or as a class for expanded clones.

few TRBV7-9 ASTPVPPLETQY
many TRBV5-1 ASSTPPSTETQY
few TRBV27 ASSGAESYEQY
few TRBV6-5 ASRWTTSTDTQY
many TRBV12-3/TRBV12-4 ASSLALVYNEQF
. TRBV15 ATSRAGAWGTDTQY
many TRBV5-6 ASSGGTIYNEQF
. TRBV5-1 ASSLELAGNSYEQY
. TRBV5-1 ASSLAGVQGTEAF
few TRBV7-2 ASSLEGTGGLPQH
few TRBV14 ASSRTSGRRNEQY
. TRBV5-1 ASSFGRGPGELF
. TRBV12-3/TRBV12-4 ASSLGSATGVTEAF
many TRBV7-9 ASSRPVGFQDSPLH
. TRBV19 ASSISRNQETQY
many TRBV20-1 SARDLGGQGGQETQY
many TRBV12-3/TRBV12-4 ASSFPGAVGGDTQY
. TRBV4-1 ASSQVHGQETQY
many TRBV29-1 SVEDPGPGRDIQY
. TRBV5-4 ASSTLGRGASGYT
many TRBV20-1 SARVYRGSNTEAF
few TRBV20-1 SARDSRTDTQY
few TRBV4-1 ASSQPRLSEGGELF
. TRBV4-1 ASSRSRAPEKETQY
. TRBV28 ASRKGLAGSEQY
few TRBV21-1 ASSTPSGSKDAAGF
. TRBV7-2 ASSGADAYEQY
few TRBV20-1 SARAPAYWQHEQF
. TRBV7-9 ASSLDRLAGKNIQY
many TRBV5-1 ASSLAPQSAQLAYEQY
. TRBV30 ASSVTSYICNEQF
many TRBV5-1 ASSLAHRQNEAF
many TRBV7-6 ASSLEQDYGYT
many TRBV30 AWSLVNTGELF
. TRBV19 ASSIFKAGVLNEQF
many TRBV12-3/TRBV12-4 ASCRVAETEQF
. TRBV27 ASSFRRRDEQF
few TRBV18 ASSRGGDQPQH
many TRBV20-1 SAYSGAKNEQF
many TRBV29-1 SAGQNTGELF
few TRBV5-1 ASSPWLAASSGNTIY
. TRBV18 AVAGFYNEQF
many TRBV5-1 ASSLPWASSNEQY
many TRBV7-2 ASSFFSGSGETQY
. TRBV3-1 ASSQDAGTGKF
few TRBV29-1 SVADLAYEQY